The source of this TCR beta chain is a study of blood T cell repertoires in COVID-19. Study-level background: Material from acute and convalescent COVID-19 was sourced from the United States, Italy and Spain.

Per the germline V gene, CDR1 is SGHTA and CDR2 is FQGNSA. The CDR3 length is 16 residues. With V trimmed by 5 bases and J by 0 bases, 8 bases remained unmatched. Libraries were prepared by immunoSEQ multiplex PCR; TCRdb keeps only in-frame clonotypes and omits some of them. The sample holds a few hundred thousand clones, about 90% seen once. The source of this sequence is a woman in her seventies with COVID-19, enrolled during active disease. The chain uses TRBV7-2 and TRBJ2-3, with TRBD2 matching 7 bases. Sequenced input: peripheral blood. CDR3 loop: CASSLGLLSSTDTQYF. DNA for the CDR3: TGTGCCAGCAGCCTGGGACTACTGTCTAGCACAGATACGCAGTATTTT.